The 14 T cell receptor beta chains reported below all come from one sample, sequenced in a study of blood T cell repertoires in COVID-19. Measured with immunoSEQ multiplex PCR; TCRdb has only the in-frame clones, and not every one. The sample records 120,000 to 150,000 clones, around three quarters being singletons. The material sequenced was peripheral blood. These receptors all come from a man aged 80 or over with acute or convalescent COVID-19.

The J gene is TRBJ2-7, the V gene TRBV18; D remains ambiguous. This CDR3 region has 12 residues. V was shortened by 0 bases and J by 7 bases, with 7 bases between the two germline ends. CDR1 and CDR2 from the germline V gene are KGHSH and LQKENI. CDR3 sequence: CASSPPNREQYF. As DNA, the CDR3 is TGTGCCAGCTCACCACCGAACCGGGAGCAGTACTTC.

The rearrangement uses TRBV20-1 and TRBJ1-2, with 9 bases fitting TRBD1. The V gene's germline CDR1 is DFQATT and CDR2 SNEGSKA (reference sequence). The CDR3 has 11 residues. The V segment lost 5 bases and the J segment 8 bases; nucleotides outside the gene matches: 3. DNA for the CDR3: TGCAGTGCTGGGACAGGGACGGGCTACACCTTC. Translated: CSAGTGTGYTF.

V is TRBV18 and J is TRBJ1-1, with 10 bases that match TRBD1. Germline CDR1 KGHSH, CDR2 LQKENI. After removal of 3 bases from V and 3 bases from J, the junction contained 7 bases not matched to a gene. The CDR3 runs 16 residues. In nucleotides, the CDR3 is TGTGCCAGCTCACCCCGACAGGGGGCCTGGGACACTGAAGCTTTCTTT. Protein product: CASSPRQGAWDTEAFF.

The J gene is TRBJ1-6, the V gene TRBV30; D is ambiguous. The CDR3 is 13 residues long. From germline, CDR1 is GTSNPN and CDR2 SVGIG (reference sequence). Trimming left V 1 base short and J 5 bases short, with 6 bases between. In DNA, the CDR3 is TGTGCCTGGAGTGGTACGGATAATTCACCCCTCCACTTT. This sequence encodes CAWSGTDNSPLHF.

J is TRBJ2-3 and V is TRBV28; unclear D gene. The V gene's germline CDR1 is MDHEN and CDR2 SYDVKM. Trimming pared 5 bases from V and 2 bases from J, leaving 11 bases between. The CDR3 length is 14 residues. The CDR3 protein is CASSARLYTDTQYF. The CDR3 nucleotides are TGTGCCAGCAGTGCCCGACTTTACACAGATACGCAGTATTTT.

This chain uses TRBV30 with TRBJ1-4; perhaps TRBD1 as D (6 bases). V was shortened by 5 bases and J by 3 bases, with 13 bases between the two germline ends. The length of the CDR3 is 14 residues. Germline V lookup: CDR1 GTSNPN, CDR2 SVGIG (reference sequence). CDR3 region: CAWAYGQPNEKLFF. CDR3 DNA: TGTGCCTGGGCGTATGGACAGCCTAATGAAAAACTGTTTTTT.

The V and J genes are TRBV5-6 and TRBJ2-7; D possibly corresponds to TRBD1 (6 bases). The germline V and J ends were trimmed by 5 bases and 3 bases, with 21 bases remaining between them. This CDR3 has 16 amino acids. Per germline, CDR1 SGHDT and CDR2 YYEEEE. In nucleotides, the CDR3 is TGTGCCAGCAGACGGATGTTCCGGGACACATACTACGAGCAGTACTTC. This sequence encodes CASRRMFRDTYYEQYF.

This clone was seen a handful of times. This sequence joins TRBV7-3 and TRBJ2-3; D is undetermined. The CDR3 has 14 amino acids. The germline gives CDR1 SGHTA, CDR2 FQGTGA. V gave up 4 bases and J gave up 1 base, with 9 bases separating them. CDR3 in amino acids: CASSSNEGTDTQYF. In DNA form, the CDR3 reads TGTGCCAGCAGCTCCAACGAGGGCACAGATACGCAGTATTTT.

The chain employs TRBV10-3 and TRBJ2-7; 8 bases are shared with TRBD1. CDR3 length: 14 amino acids. Trimming at V came to 2 bases and at J to 6 bases, leaving 6 bases not matched to a gene. Germline V gene sequence: CDR1 ENHRY, CDR2 SYGVKD. The CDR3 nucleotides are TGTGCCATCAGTGAGGGACAGGGTGCTAGCGAGCAGTACTTC. Its translation: CAISEGQGASEQYF.

This chain joins TRBV6-2 or TRBV6-3 and TRBJ1-1; D perhaps matches TRBD1 (5 bases). Germline V lookup: CDR1 MNHEY, CDR2 SVGEGT. CDR3 length: 15 amino acids. The germline V and J ends were trimmed by 0 bases and 11 bases, with 19 bases remaining between them. The CDR3 here is CASSYSVTSTNRAFF. In DNA, the CDR3 is TGTGCCAGCAGTTACTCCGTCACTTCGACGAACAGGGCTTTCTTT.

This clone has only a few counts. The chain couples TRBV6-5 to TRBJ1-5; D is unclear. V lost 4 bases, J lost 1 base, and 11 bases lay in between. The germline V gene has CDR1 MNHEY and CDR2 SVGAGI. The CDR3 consists of 15 residues. The CDR3 DNA reads as TGTGCCAGCAGTTTTTCTCGGAGGAGCAATCAGCCCCAGCATTTT. Protein: CASSFSRRSNQPQHF.

This clone turned up a few times. The V and J genes are TRBV2 and TRBJ2-3; 8 bases line up with TRBD1. The CDR3 loop spans 14 amino acids. Per germline, CDR1 SNHLY and CDR2 FYNNEI. V dropped 2 bases and J dropped 6; count of bases not matched to a gene: 4. CDR3 DNA: TGTGCCAGCAGTGAACAGGGGGCAGGGGATACGCAGTATTTT. Protein: CASSEQGAGDTQYF. The whole variable domain, remainder taken from reference TRBV2 and TRBJ2-3, is EPEVTQTPSHQVTQMGQEVILRCVPISNHLYFYWYRQILGQKVEFLVSFYNNEISEKSEIFDDQFSVERPDGSNFTLKIRSTKLEDSAMYFCASSEQGAGDTQYFGPGTRLTVL.

The rearrangement uses TRBV2 and TRBJ2-1, with 8 bases that match TRBD2. Germline assignment: CDR1 SNHLY and CDR2 FYNNEI. The V gene end was trimmed by 5 bases and the J gene end by 5 bases; junction bases not matched to a gene: 8. The CDR3 spans 15 residues. This CDR3 is CASSRLAGQNNEQFF. The CDR3 DNA is TGTGCCAGCAGTCGGCTAGCGGGCCAAAACAATGAGCAGTTCTTC.

This sequence joins TRBV27 and TRBJ1-3; 11 bases line up with TRBD1. Germline lookup yields CDR1 MNHEY and CDR2 SMNVEV (reference sequence). The junction had 3 bases not matched to a gene; V was cut back by 5 bases and J by 6 bases. This CDR3 region has 14 residues. The CDR3, as DNA: TGTGCCAGCAGTAGGACAGGGGGCGAAAACACCATATATTTT. Amino acid sequence: CASSRTGGENTIYF.